These 24 T cell receptor beta chains came from one sample sequenced in a study of regulatory T cells in long-lasting Graves disease. According to the study, TCR beta libraries were built with iRepertoire HTBI primers and CDR3-region Arm-PCR. TCRdb re-analysed the multiplex PCR reads in MiXCR, keeping a single row per CDR3 protein. Among fewer than 650,000 distinct CDR3 sequences, around 17% were seen once, and the ten largest hold around 19%. As for time point: newly diagnosed GD, antithyroid drugs for less than 3 months. Extracted PBMC RNA gave rise to the TCR library. A further study also used this sample, focusing on T cells in Graves' hyperthyroidism and ophthalmopathy.

The source material was peripheral blood mononuclear cells (PBMCs), sampled at new diagnosis, from a patient treated with antithyroid drugs. These receptors originate from a woman in her twenties or thirties with Graves disease.

The chain uses TRBV7-3 and TRBJ1-2; possible D gene TRBD1, 5 bases. The V gene lost 0 bases and the J gene lost 5 bases, with 7 bases spanning the gap. The CDR3 has 13 residues. Germline CDR1 reads SGHTA; CDR2 reads FQGTGA. CDR3 region: CASSLTRDYGYTF. In DNA, the CDR3 is TGTGCCAGCAGCTTAACCAGGGATTATGGCTACACCTTC.

This clonotype has more than one count but fewer than ten. The V call is TRBV5-1, the J call TRBJ2-5; D is undetermined. The length of the CDR3 is 12 residues. V lost 1 base and J 6 bases, leaving 7 bases between the germline ends. Germline-derived CDR1 and CDR2 are SGHRS and YFSETQ. The CDR3 nucleotides are TGCGCCAGCAGCTTGAAACCGCAGACCCAGTACTTC. This sequence encodes CASSLKPQTQYF.

The chain is built from TRBV6-9 and TRBJ1-6, with a tentative D call TRBD1 (6 bases). Germline lookup yields CDR1 MNHGY and CDR2 SVAAGI. Trimming cost V 4 bases and J 7 bases, with 11 bases left between them. The CDR3 contains 14 residues. CDR3: CASSWDNENSPLHF. DNA for the CDR3: TGTGCCAGCAGTTGGGACAACGAGAATTCACCCCTCCACTTT.

The rearrangement uses TRBV3-1 and TRBJ2-3, with 11 bases that match TRBD2. CDR3 length: 16 residues. CDR1 and CDR2 from the germline V gene are LGHDT and YNNKEL (reference sequence). After removal of 3 bases from V and 4 bases from J, the junction contained 6 bases not matched to a gene. The CDR3 DNA sequence: TGTGCCAGCAGCCACCTACTAGCGGGAGTATCAGATACGCAGTATTTT. It yields the protein CASSHLLAGVSDTQYF.

This clonotype was counted only a few times. The genes are TRBV7-2 and TRBJ2-3; TRBD2 might be the D (7 bases). Germline V gene sequence: CDR1 SGHTA, CDR2 FQGNSA. The CDR3 has 16 residues. Trimming cost V 5 bases and J 0 bases, with 15 bases left between them. CDR3 region: CASSGGSGTSTDTQYF. The CDR3, as DNA: TGTGCCAGCAGCGGGGGGAGCGGGACAAGCACAGATACGCAGTATTTT.

At least ten counts were recorded for this clonotype. CDR3 protein: CASSLQRQGNSPLHF. Written as DNA, the CDR3 is TGTGCCAGCAGTTTACAACGACAGGGGAATTCACCCCTCCACTTT. The chain recombines TRBV28 with TRBJ1-6, with 8 bases lining up with TRBD1. Looked up from germline, CDR1 is MDHEN and CDR2 is SYDVKM. This CDR3 has 15 amino acids. Trimming at V came to 2 bases and at J to 7 bases, leaving 4 bases not matched to a gene.

This clonotype was detected many times. The chain recombines TRBV6-1 with TRBJ1-1, with D hard to call. Germline assignment: CDR1 MNHNS and CDR2 SASEGT. The CDR3 is 13 amino acids. V gave up 6 bases and J gave up 4 bases, with 12 bases separating them. The DNA of the CDR3 is TGTGCCAGCAGGCCGTCTGGGATCACTGAAGCTTTCTTT. This sequence encodes CASRPSGITEAFF.

On this clonotype itself: Since a much larger clone is just one base distant, this may be a read error. The chain uses TRBV7-9 and TRBJ1-1, with no clear D. The CDR3 is 14 amino acids. The germline CDR1 and CDR2 sequences are SEHNR and FQNEAQ (reference sequence). In DNA form, the CDR3 reads TGTGCCAGCAGTCCCTCCCCGGGCAACATTGAAGCTTTCTTT. It specifies CASSPSPGNIEAFF.

In its sample, this clonotype was seen a few times. The V gene is TRBV4-1, the J gene TRBJ2-1; 7 bases are shared with TRBD1. Germline V gives CDR1 MGHRA, CDR2 YSYEKL. J was trimmed by 15 bases and V by 0 bases; bases with no gene match: 2. This CDR3 is built from 11 residues. CDR3 region: CASSQETGPFF. CDR3 coding DNA: TGCGCCAGCAGCCAAGAGACAGGGCCGTTCTTC.

The genes are TRBV6-1 and TRBJ2-2, with a weak D call TRBD1 (6 bases). Trimming removed 6 bases from V and 5 bases from J, with 25 bases in between. The germline V gene has CDR1 MNHNS and CDR2 SASEGT. The CDR3 runs to 18 residues. Here the CDR3 DNA reads TGTGCCAGCAGCAAACTAACGATCCGGGACACCAGAACCGGGGAGCTGTTTTTT. It translates to CASSKLTIRDTRTGELFF.

The chain uses TRBV28 and TRBJ2-7; 9 positions match TRBD2. Germline values: CDR1 MDHEN, CDR2 SYDVKM. Trimming took 3 bases from V and 6 from J; bases not matched to a gene: 12. There are 16 residues in the CDR3. The CDR3 region is CASSFGRETSGLEQYF. The DNA for the CDR3 is TGTGCCAGCAGTTTCGGTCGAGAAACTAGCGGGCTCGAGCAGTACTTC.

At least ten counts were recorded for this clonotype. This sequence joins TRBV2 and TRBJ1-5; TRBD1 aligns across 7 bases. This CDR3 has 15 residues. In germline, CDR1 is SNHLY, CDR2 FYNNEI. The V segment lost 2 bases and the J segment 7 bases; nucleotides outside the gene matches: 8. The CDR3 loop is CASSELQGFKQPQHF. The CDR3 coding sequence is TGTGCCAGCAGTGAATTACAGGGGTTTAAGCAGCCCCAGCATTTT.

This chain connects TRBV7-8 to TRBJ1-2, with TRBD1 as a possible D gene (6 bases). Trimming shortened V by 2 bases and J by 7 bases, and 17 bases separated the two germline ends. Germline-derived CDR1 and CDR2 are SGHVS and FQNEAQ. The CDR3 is 15 residues long. CDR3 protein: CASSLSGAGGGGYTF. CDR3 in DNA: TGTGCCAGCAGCTTATCGGGGGCGGGGGGGGGTGGCTACACCTTC.

This clonotype was counted ten times or more. The J gene is TRBJ1-1, the V gene TRBV12-3 or TRBV12-4; D is unresolved. Between the trimmed V and J ends, which lost 6 bases and 1 base, there was a span of 9 bases. The CDR3 contains 13 residues. The CDR3 DNA is TGTGCCAGCAGGGTAACTCAGAACACTGAAGCTTTCTTT. It codes for CASRVTQNTEAFF.

This clonotype has at least ten counts. The chain links TRBV6-1 to TRBJ1-1; D not resolved. This CDR3 is built from 14 residues. V was trimmed by 2 bases and J by 2 bases, leaving 9 bases between them. Germline-derived CDR1 and CDR2 are MNHNS and SASEGT. CDR3 coding DNA: TGTGCCAGCAGTGAACGGGGTAGTAACACTGAAGCTTTCTTT. Amino acids: CASSERGSNTEAFF.

This clonotype was seen a few times. The chain combines TRBV5-5 with TRBJ2-5, with D maybe TRBD1 (5 bases). Trimming left V 2 bases short and J 1 base short, with 9 bases between. CDR1 is SGHKS and CDR2 is YYEKEE in the germline V gene (reference sequence). This CDR3 has 14 residues. The CDR3 is CASSLPTAQETQYF. The CDR3 DNA reads as TGTGCCAGCAGCTTACCGACAGCCCAAGAGACCCAGTACTTC.

This clonotype was found many times. The chain recombines TRBV6-5 with TRBJ2-3, with a tentative D call TRBD2 (6 bases). The CDR3 spans 15 residues. Germline V gene data show CDR1 as MNHEY and CDR2 as SVGAGI. Trimming took 2 bases from V and 2 from J, leaving 11 bases between them. Written as DNA, the CDR3 is TGTGCCAGCAGTTACGGGAGGACCGACACAGATACGCAGTATTTT. This codes for CASSYGRTDTDTQYF.

This clonotype has a handful of counts. The J gene is TRBJ2-4, the V gene TRBV20-1; TRBD2 agrees at 8 bases. The CDR3 runs 14 residues. Germline V gene sequence: CDR1 DFQATT, CDR2 SNEGSKA (reference sequence). V was clipped by 0 bases and J by 8 bases; unmatched bases: 6. The CDR3: CSARDRSGSYIQYF. In nucleotides, the CDR3 is TGCAGTGCTAGAGATCGGAGCGGGAGTTACATTCAGTACTTC.

The gene calls are TRBV6-5 and TRBJ2-3, with 10 bases matching TRBD2. CDR3 length: 18 residues. Unmatched junction bases numbered 10, after V lost 0 bases and J lost 4 bases. Germline V gene data show CDR1 as MNHEY and CDR2 as SVGAGI. DNA for the CDR3: TGTGCCAGCAGTTACTCCGCTAGCGGGGGCCGTCAGGCAGATACGCAGTATTTT. It is translated as CASSYSASGGRQADTQYF.

This clonotype has at least ten counts. The V and J genes are TRBV7-2 and TRBJ2-1; 13 bases fit TRBD2. Germline CDR1 SGHTA, CDR2 FQGNSA. V trimming: 1 base; J trimming: 2 bases; junction bases outside the gene matches: 8. The CDR3 has 19 residues. CDR3 amino acids: CASSLDPPGLAGPYNEQFF. The CDR3 coding sequence is TGTGCCAGCAGCTTAGACCCCCCGGGACTAGCGGGACCCTACAATGAGCAGTTCTTC.

V usage is TRBV3-1 and J usage is TRBJ1-4; TRBD1 matches at 11 bases. CDR3 length equals 15 residues. Trimming at V came to 7 bases and at J to 8 bases, leaving 9 bases not matched to a gene. The germline V gene has CDR1 LGHDT and CDR2 YNNKEL (reference sequence). CDR3: CASKSGTGGFEKLFF. CDR3 sequence (DNA): TGTGCCAGCAAATCCGGGACAGGGGGTTTCGAAAAACTGTTTTTT.

J is TRBJ1-6 and V is TRBV5-4; the D is unclear. Trimming removed 3 bases from V and 14 bases from J, with 15 bases in between. The CDR3 has 13 amino acids. Germline CDR1 is SGHNT and CDR2 is YYREEE (reference sequence). The CDR3 DNA reads as TGTGCCAGCAGCTCCTATACTTCGGGAGCCCTCCACTTT. Translated, it gives CASSSYTSGALHF.

This chain uses TRBV5-5 with TRBJ1-4; 7 positions agree with TRBD1. Germline values: CDR1 SGHKS, CDR2 YYEKEE (reference sequence). The CDR3 contains 15 residues. Trimming cost V 7 bases and J 5 bases; bases outside gene matches: 11. As DNA, the CDR3 is TGTGCCAGCGGGTTCTCGGGACAGACGAATGAAAAACTGTTTTTT. It codes for CASGFSGQTNEKLFF. Full variable domain (outside the CDR3, taken from reference TRBV5-5 and TRBJ1-4): DAGVTQSPTHLIKTRGQQVTLRCSPISGHKSVSWYQQVLGQGPQFIFQYYEKEERGRGNFPDRFSARQFPNYSSELNVNALLLGDSALYLCASGFSGQTNEKLFFGSGTQLSVL.

This clonotype was recorded many times. This chain links TRBV28 with TRBJ2-3; 7 nucleotides align to TRBD2. V lost 1 base, J lost 4 bases, and 11 bases stayed unmatched. Germline V CDR1 and CDR2: MDHEN, SYDVKM. The CDR3 loop spans 17 amino acids. CDR3 region: CASSLLASGSAADTQYF. CDR3 nucleotides: TGTGCCAGCAGTTTATTGGCTAGCGGATCAGCGGCAGATACGCAGTATTTT.